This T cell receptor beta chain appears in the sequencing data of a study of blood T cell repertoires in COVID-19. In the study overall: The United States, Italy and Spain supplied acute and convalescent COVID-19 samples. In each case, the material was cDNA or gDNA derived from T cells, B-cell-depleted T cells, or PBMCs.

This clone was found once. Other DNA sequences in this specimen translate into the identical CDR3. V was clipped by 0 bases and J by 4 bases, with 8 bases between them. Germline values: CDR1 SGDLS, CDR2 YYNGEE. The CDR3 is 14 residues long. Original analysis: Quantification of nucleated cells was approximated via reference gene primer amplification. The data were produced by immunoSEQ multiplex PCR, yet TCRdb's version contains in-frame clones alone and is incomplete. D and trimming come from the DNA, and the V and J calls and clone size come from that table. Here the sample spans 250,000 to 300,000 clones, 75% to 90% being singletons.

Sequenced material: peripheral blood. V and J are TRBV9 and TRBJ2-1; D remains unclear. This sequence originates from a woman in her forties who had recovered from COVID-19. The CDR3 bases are TGTGCCAGCAGCGTAGGAGCACTTTACAATGAGCAGTTCTTC. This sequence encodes CASSVGALYNEQFF.